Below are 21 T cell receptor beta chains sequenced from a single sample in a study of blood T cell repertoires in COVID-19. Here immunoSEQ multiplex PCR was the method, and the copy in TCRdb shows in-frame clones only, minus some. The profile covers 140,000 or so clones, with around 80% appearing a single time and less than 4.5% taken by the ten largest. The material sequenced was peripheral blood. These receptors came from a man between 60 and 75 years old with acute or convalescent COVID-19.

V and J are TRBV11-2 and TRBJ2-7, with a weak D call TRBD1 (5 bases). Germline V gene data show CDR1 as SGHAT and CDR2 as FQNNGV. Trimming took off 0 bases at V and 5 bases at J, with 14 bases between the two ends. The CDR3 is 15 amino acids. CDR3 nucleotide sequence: TGTGCCAGCAGCTTAGATATAACAGGACCCGACGAGCAGTACTTC. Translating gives CASSLDITGPDEQYF. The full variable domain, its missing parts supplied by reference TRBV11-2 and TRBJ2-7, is EAGVAQSPRYKIIEKRQSVAFWCNPISGHATLYWYQQILGQGPKLLIQFQNNGVVDDSQLPKDRFSAERLKGVDSTLKIQPAKLEDSAVYLCASSLDITGPDEQYFGPGTRLTVT.

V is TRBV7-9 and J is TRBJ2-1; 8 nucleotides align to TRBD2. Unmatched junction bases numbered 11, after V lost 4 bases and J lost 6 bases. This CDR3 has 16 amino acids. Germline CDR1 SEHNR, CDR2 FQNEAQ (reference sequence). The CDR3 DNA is TGTGCCAGCAGCTACGCATCTAGCGGGCTCGGCAATGAGCAGTTCTTC. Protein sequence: CASSYASSGLGNEQFF.

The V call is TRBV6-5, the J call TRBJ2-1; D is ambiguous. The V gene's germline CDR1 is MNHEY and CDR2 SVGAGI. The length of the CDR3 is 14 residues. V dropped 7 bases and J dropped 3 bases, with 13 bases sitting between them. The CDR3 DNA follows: TGTGCCAGCAACGCGCCGGGTTTCTACAATGAGCAGTTCTTC. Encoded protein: CASNAPGFYNEQFF.

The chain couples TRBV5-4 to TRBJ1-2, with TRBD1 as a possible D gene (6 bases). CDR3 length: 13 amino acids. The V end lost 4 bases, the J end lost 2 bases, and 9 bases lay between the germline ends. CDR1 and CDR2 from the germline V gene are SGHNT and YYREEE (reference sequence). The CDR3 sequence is CASSTDRNYGYTF. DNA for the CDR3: TGTGCCAGCAGCACTGACAGGAACTATGGCTACACCTTC.

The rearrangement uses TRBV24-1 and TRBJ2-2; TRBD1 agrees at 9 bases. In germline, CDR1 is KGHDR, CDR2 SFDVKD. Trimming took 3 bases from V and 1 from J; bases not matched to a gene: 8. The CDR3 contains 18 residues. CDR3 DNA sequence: TGTGCCACCAGTGATCTCTTACAGGGGGCGGAGAACACCGGGGAGCTGTTTTTT. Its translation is CATSDLLQGAENTGELFF.

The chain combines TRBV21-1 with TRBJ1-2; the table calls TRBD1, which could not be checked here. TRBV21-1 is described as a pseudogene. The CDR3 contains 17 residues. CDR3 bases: TGTGCCAGCAGCACGGGGGCGGGACAGGGGTTAGTGTATGGCTACACCTTC. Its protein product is CASSTGAGQGLVYGYTF.

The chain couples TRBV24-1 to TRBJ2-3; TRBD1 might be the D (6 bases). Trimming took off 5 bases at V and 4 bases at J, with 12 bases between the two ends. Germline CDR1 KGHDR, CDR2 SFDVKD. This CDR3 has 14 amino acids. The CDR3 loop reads CATSAQGTADTQYF. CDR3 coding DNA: TGTGCCACCAGTGCCCAGGGGACCGCAGATACGCAGTATTTT.

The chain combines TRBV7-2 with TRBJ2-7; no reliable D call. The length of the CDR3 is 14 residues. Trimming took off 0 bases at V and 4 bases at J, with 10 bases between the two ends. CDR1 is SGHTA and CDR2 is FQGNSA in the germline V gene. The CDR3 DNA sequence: TGTGCCAGCAGCTTAGCGCGTCAGACTTACGAGCAGTACTTC. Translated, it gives CASSLARQTYEQYF.

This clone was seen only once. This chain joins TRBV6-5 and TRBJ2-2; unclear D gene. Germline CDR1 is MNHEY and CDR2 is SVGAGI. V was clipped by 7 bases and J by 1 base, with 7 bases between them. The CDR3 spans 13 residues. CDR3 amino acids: CASIARNTGELFF. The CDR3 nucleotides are TGTGCCAGCATCGCGCGGAACACCGGGGAGCTGTTTTTT.

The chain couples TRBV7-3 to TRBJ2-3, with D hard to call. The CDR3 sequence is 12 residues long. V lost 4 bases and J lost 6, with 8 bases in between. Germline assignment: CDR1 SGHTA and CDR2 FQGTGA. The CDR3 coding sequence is TGTGCCAGCAGCTCCGGTTCGGATACGCAGTATTTT. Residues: CASSSGSDTQYF.

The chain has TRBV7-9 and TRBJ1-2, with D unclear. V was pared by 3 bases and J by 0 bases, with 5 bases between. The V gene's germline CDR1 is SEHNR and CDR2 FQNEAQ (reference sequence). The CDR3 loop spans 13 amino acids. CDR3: CASSLTPNYGYTF. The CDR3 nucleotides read TGTGCCAGCAGCTTGACACCTAACTATGGCTACACCTTC. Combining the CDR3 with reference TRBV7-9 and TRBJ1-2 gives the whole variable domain DTGVSQNPRHKITKRGQNVTFRCDPISEHNRLYWYRQTLGQGPEFLTYFQNEAQLEKSRLLSDRFSAERPKGSFSTLEIQRTEQGDSAMYLCASSLTPNYGYTFGSGTRLTVV.

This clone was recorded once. In DNA, the CDR3 is TGCGCCAGCAGCCAAGCCCATAACTATGGCTACACCTTC. Encoded protein: CASSQAHNYGYTF. The chain combines TRBV4-1 with TRBJ1-2, with no clear D. The V end lost 1 base, the J end lost 1 base, and 4 bases lay between the germline ends. This CDR3 region has 13 residues. CDR1 is MGHRA and CDR2 is YSYEKL in the germline V gene.

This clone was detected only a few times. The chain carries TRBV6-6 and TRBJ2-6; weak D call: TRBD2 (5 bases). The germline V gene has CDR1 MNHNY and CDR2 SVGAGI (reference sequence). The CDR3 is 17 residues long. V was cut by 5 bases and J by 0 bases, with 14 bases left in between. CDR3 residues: CASSRTRGSSGANVLTF. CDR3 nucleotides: TGTGCCAGCAGTCGCACTAGAGGTAGCTCTGGGGCCAACGTCCTGACTTTC.

The CDR3 sequence is CASSNFGRDYKETQYF. The DNA for the CDR3 is TGTGCCAGCAGTAACTTTGGCCGGGACTACAAGGAGACCCAGTACTTC. This chain links TRBV28 with TRBJ2-5; TRBD2 aligns across 7 bases. Germline loops: CDR1 MDHEN, CDR2 SYDVKM. The CDR3 length is 16 residues. Trimming at V came to 5 bases and at J to 5 bases, leaving 14 bases not matched to a gene.

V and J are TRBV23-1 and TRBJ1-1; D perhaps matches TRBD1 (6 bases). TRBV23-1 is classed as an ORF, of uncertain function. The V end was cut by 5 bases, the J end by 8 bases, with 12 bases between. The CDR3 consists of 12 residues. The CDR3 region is CASSIQGGEAFF. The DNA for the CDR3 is TGCGCCAGCAGTATACAGGGCGGCGAAGCTTTCTTT.

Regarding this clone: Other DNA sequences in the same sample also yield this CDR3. The CDR3 DNA follows: TGCGCCAGCAGCCAAGAGCCCGGGAACACTGAAGCTTTCTTT. Its protein product is CASSQEPGNTEAFF. The genes are TRBV4-1 and TRBJ1-1; no definite D call. The germline gives CDR1 MGHRA, CDR2 YSYEKL. The CDR3 length is 14 residues. Trimming took 0 bases from V and 1 from J, leaving 6 bases between them.

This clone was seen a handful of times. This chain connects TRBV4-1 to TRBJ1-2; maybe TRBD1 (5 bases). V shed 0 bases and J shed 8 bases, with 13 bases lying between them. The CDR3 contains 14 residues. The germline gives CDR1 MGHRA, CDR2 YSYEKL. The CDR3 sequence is CASSQEAGTGGYTF. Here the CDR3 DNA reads TGCGCCAGCAGCCAAGAGGCTGGGACTGGCGGCTACACCTTC.

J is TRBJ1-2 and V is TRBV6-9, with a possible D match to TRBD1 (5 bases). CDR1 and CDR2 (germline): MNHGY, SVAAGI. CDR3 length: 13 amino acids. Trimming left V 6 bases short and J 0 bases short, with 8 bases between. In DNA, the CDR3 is TGTGCCAGCAGGGACAATTCTAACTATGGCTACACCTTC. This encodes CASRDNSNYGYTF.

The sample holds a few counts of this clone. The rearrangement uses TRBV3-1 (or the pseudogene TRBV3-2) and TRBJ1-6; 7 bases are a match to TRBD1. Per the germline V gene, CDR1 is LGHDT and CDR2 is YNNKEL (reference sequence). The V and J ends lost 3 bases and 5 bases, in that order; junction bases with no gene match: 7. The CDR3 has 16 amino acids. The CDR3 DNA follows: TGTGCCAGCAGCCATTACAGGGGAAACGATAATTCACCCCTCCACTTT. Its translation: CASSHYRGNDNSPLHF.

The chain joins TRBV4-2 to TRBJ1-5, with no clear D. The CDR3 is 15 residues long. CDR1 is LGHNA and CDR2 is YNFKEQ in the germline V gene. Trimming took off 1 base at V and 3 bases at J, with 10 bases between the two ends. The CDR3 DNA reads TGTGCCAGCAGCCAAGTCGCCGGGAACAATCAGCCCCAGCATTTT. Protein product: CASSQVAGNNQPQHF.

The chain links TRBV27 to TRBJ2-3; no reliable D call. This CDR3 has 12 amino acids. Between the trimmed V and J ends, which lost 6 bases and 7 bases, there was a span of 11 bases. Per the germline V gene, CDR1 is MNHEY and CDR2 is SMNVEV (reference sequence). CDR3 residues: CASSYPHYTQYF. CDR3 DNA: TGTGCCAGCAGCTACCCCCACTATACGCAGTATTTT.